These 15 T cell receptor beta chains came from one sample sequenced in a study of blood T cell repertoires in COVID-19. The method was immunoSEQ multiplex PCR; TCRdb's version includes in-frame clones alone and lacks a portion of them. The sample contains about 300,000 clones, roughly 86% of which appear only once. The specimen was peripheral blood. These receptors were taken from a woman in her twenties or thirties with COVID-19, enrolled during active disease.

The V call is TRBV7-2, the J call TRBJ2-1; D remains ambiguous. V lost 5 bases to trimming and J lost 0 bases, with 8 bases between them. The germline V gene encodes CDR1 SGHTA and CDR2 FQGNSA. The CDR3 runs 14 residues. The CDR3 DNA sequence: TGTGCCAGCAGCCCCCCAGGCTCCTACAATGAGCAGTTCTTC. It is translated as CASSPPGSYNEQFF.

The rearrangement joins TRBV7-9 to TRBJ2-2, with D perhaps TRBD1 (5 bases). Looked up from germline, CDR1 is SEHNR and CDR2 is FQNEAQ (reference sequence). The ends were cut back, 2 bases at V and 6 bases at J, with 10 bases in the middle. The length of the CDR3 is 14 residues. This chain's CDR3 is CASSLKGIAGELFF. The CDR3 DNA follows: TGTGCCAGCAGCTTAAAGGGGATCGCCGGGGAGCTGTTTTTT.

V usage is TRBV4-1 and J usage is TRBJ2-5, with 10 positions matching TRBD2. CDR3 length: 16 amino acids. Germline CDR1 is MGHRA and CDR2 is YSYEKL. Trimming removed 4 bases from V and 5 bases from J; junction bases left unmatched: 10. The CDR3 spells CASSPGVAGGRETQYF. The DNA for the CDR3 is TGCGCCAGCAGCCCGGGGGTAGCGGGGGGAAGGGAGACCCAGTACTTC.

The CDR3 nucleotides read TGTGCCAGAAGCTCACAAAAAAATAATTCACCCCTCCACTTT. It encodes CARSSQKNNSPLHF. This chain connects TRBV7-5 to TRBJ1-6; the DNA was not used to check the table's D call, TRBD1. TRBV7-5 is flagged as a pseudogene. The CDR3 runs to 14 residues.

The chain uses TRBV7-9 and TRBJ2-2; no definite D call. The CDR3 runs 16 residues. V lost 5 bases and J lost 0, with 13 bases in between. Germline V gene lookup returns CDR1 SEHNR and CDR2 FQNEAQ (reference sequence). CDR3 in DNA: TGTGCCAGCAGCCCCCGAGACATGACGAACACCGGGGAGCTGTTTTTT. It translates to CASSPRDMTNTGELFF.

V usage is TRBV10-1 and J usage is TRBJ1-1, with 9 bases identical to TRBD1. CDR3 length: 14 amino acids. Germline values: CDR1 WNHNN, CDR2 SYGVQD (reference sequence). Trimming at V came to 6 bases and at J to 4 bases, leaving 6 bases not matched to a gene. The CDR3 DNA is TGCGCCAGCAGACGGTACAGGGGGCTCACTGAAGCTTTCTTT. This sequence encodes CASRRYRGLTEAFF.

The chain carries TRBV5-1 and TRBJ2-5, with unresolved D. V was cut by 2 bases and J by 5 bases, with 13 bases left in between. Germline loops: CDR1 SGHRS, CDR2 YFSETQ. The CDR3 has 14 residues. The CDR3 protein is CASSLESTLETQYF. CDR3 bases: TGCGCCAGCAGCTTAGAAAGTACATTGGAGACCCAGTACTTC.

This clone was counted only a few times. V gene TRBV7-2 combines with J gene TRBJ1-5; TRBD1 is a possible D gene (5 bases). This CDR3 has 13 residues. Germline CDR1 reads SGHTA; CDR2 reads FQGNSA. The ends were cut back, 5 bases at V and 4 bases at J, with 9 bases in the middle. The CDR3 DNA reads TGTGCCAGCAGCCGGACACTAAATCAGCCCCAGCATTTT. Translated: CASSRTLNQPQHF.

The chain has TRBV3-1 (or the pseudogene TRBV3-2) and TRBJ1-2; 7 bases map to TRBD1. The V segment lost 0 bases and the J segment 6 bases; nucleotides outside the gene matches: 7. The germline gives CDR1 LGHDT, CDR2 YNNKEL (reference sequence). This CDR3 region has 15 residues. Here the CDR3 reads CASSQDPGQRHGYTF. The CDR3 DNA sequence: TGTGCCAGCAGCCAAGACCCGGGACAGCGTCATGGCTACACCTTC.

The chain joins TRBV6-2 or TRBV6-3 to TRBJ1-5, with 8 bases aligning to TRBD1. The CDR3 has 21 amino acids. V was clipped by 2 bases and J by 1 base; unmatched bases: 19. Per germline, CDR1 MNHEY and CDR2 SVGEGT. This CDR3 is CASSYPLLSFPGGTSNQPQHF. DNA of the CDR3: TGTGCCAGCAGTTACCCCCTTTTGTCGTTCCCAGGGGGCACGAGCAATCAGCCCCAGCATTTT.

This chain uses TRBV7-2 with TRBJ1-5; a weak D match, TRBD1 (5 bases). The CDR3 is 13 residues long. V was shortened by 4 bases and J by 5 bases, with 9 bases between the two germline ends. The V gene's germline CDR1 is SGHTA and CDR2 FQGNSA. The CDR3: CASSSDSYQPQHF. In nucleotides, the CDR3 is TGTGCCAGCAGCTCCGACAGTTATCAGCCCCAGCATTTT.

This clone was found once. This chain joins TRBV6-5 and TRBJ1-3; D gene uncertain. Germline CDR1 reads MNHEY; CDR2 reads SVGAGI. This CDR3 is 15 amino acids long. V lost 9 bases and J lost 2, with 17 bases in between. CDR3 nucleotide sequence: TGTGCCAGTAGATACGACAAGGGAGCTGGAAACACCATATATTTT. It specifies CASRYDKGAGNTIYF.

This chain links TRBV4-1 with TRBJ1-1, with TRBD1 as a possible D gene (6 bases). Germline CDR1 MGHRA, CDR2 YSYEKL. The ends were cut back, 1 base at V and 4 bases at J, with 16 bases in the middle. The CDR3 loop spans 16 amino acids. The CDR3 loop reads CASSQVLYTGSTEAFF. The CDR3 DNA reads TGCGCCAGCAGCCAAGTCCTATACACAGGGAGCACTGAAGCTTTCTTT.

The chain combines TRBV27 with TRBJ2-7; 8 nucleotides match TRBD1. The CDR3 has 15 amino acids. CDR1 is MNHEY, CDR2 SMNVEV, per germline (reference sequence). V lost 5 bases to trimming and J lost 1 base; unmatched junction nucleotides: 7. The CDR3 sequence: CASSAPGQGSYEQYF. The DNA of the CDR3 is TGTGCCAGCAGTGCCCCAGGACAGGGTTCCTACGAGCAGTACTTC.

CDR3: CASSLMGQGNDEQYF. CDR3 nucleotide sequence: TGTGCCAGCAGCTTAATGGGACAGGGTAACGACGAGCAGTACTTC. V is TRBV7-9 and J is TRBJ2-7; 9 nucleotides align to TRBD1. Germline CDR1 is SEHNR and CDR2 is FQNEAQ (reference sequence). V lost 2 bases and J lost 5; bases outside the gene matches: 7. This CDR3 spans 15 amino acids.